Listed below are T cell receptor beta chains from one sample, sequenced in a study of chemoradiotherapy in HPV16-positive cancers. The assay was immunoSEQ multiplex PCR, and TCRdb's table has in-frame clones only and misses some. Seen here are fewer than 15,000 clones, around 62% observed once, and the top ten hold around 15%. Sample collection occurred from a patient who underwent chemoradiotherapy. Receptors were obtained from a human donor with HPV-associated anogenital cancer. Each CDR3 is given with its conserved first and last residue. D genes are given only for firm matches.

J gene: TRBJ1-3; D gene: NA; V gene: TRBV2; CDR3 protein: CASSPDGNTIYF
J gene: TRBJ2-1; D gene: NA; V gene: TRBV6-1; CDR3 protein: CASSTASGANEQFF
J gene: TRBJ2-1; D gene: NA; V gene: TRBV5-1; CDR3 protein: CASSLESGSSYNEQFF
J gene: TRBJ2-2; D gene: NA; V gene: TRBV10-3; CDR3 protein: CAISESRGGGELFF
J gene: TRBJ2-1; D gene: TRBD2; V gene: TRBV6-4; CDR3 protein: CASSDSSGGANEQFF
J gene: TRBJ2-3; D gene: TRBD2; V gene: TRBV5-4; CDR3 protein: CASSYSGLAGGLDTQYF
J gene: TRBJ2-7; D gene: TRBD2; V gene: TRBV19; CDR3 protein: CASQSQASGRVYEQYF
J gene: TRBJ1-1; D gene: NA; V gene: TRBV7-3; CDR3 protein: CASSYTVNTEAFF
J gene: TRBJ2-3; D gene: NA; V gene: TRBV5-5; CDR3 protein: CASSSGFFNAPDTQYF
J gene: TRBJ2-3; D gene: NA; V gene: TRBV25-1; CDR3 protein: CASSEAVTDTQYF
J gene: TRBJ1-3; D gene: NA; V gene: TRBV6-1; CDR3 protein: CASARSSRESTIYF
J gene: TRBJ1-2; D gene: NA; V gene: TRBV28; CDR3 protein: CASSLTGYGYTF
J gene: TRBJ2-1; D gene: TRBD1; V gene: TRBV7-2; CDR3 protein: CASSLDRGVRRQFF
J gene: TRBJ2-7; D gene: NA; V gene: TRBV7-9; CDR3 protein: CASSPSPREQYF
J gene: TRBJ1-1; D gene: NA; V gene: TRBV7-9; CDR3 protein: CASSVGGTGAEAFF
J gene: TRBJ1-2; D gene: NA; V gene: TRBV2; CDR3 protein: CASSEVGTINGYTF
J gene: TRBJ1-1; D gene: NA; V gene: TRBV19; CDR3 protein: CASSIREVGTEAFF
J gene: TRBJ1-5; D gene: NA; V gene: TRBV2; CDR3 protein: CASRQVVQPQHF
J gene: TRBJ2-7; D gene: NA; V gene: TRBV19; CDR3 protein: CASSRGLGLNYEQYF
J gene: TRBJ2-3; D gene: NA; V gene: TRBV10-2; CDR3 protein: CASKSGVDTQYF
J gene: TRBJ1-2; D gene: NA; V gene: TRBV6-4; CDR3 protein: CASSPLAGYDYGYTF
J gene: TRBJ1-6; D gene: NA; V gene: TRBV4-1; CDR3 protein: CASSQGPTVTNSPLHF
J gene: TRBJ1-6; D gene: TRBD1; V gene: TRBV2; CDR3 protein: CASTGQGNSPLHF
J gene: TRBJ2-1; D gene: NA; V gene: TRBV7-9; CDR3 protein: CASSPLAEQFF
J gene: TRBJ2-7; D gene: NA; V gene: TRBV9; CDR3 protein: CASSVTTEPYEQYF
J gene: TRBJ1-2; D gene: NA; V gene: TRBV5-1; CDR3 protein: CASSLAASGNYGYTF
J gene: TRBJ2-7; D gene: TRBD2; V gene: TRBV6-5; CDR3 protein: CASSLAGGSHYEQYF
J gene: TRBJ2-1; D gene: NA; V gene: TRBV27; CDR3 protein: CASTPRGAYNEQFF
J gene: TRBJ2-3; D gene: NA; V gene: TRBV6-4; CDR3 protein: CASSEADGTDTQYF
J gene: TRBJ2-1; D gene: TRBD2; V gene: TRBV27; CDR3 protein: CASRLAGGPVAFF
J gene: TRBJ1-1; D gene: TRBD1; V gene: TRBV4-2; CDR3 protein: CASSLNRGGTEAFF
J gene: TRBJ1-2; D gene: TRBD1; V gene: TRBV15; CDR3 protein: CATSRDTGTVEGYTF
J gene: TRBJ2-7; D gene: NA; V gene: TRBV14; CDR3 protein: CASSRNRGGTYEQYF
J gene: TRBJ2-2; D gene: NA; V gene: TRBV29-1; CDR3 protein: CSVDAQGNTGELFF
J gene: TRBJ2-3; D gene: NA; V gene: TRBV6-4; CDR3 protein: CASSGGTTADTQYF
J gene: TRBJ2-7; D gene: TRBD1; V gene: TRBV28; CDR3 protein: CASSSERDRAHEQYF
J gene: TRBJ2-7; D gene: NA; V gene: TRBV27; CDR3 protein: CASSLGGQTYEQYF
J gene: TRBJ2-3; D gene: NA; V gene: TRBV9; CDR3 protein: CASSVDSGTTDTQYF
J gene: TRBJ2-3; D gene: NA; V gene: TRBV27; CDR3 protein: CASSLTSTDTQYF
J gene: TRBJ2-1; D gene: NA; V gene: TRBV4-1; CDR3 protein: CASSLSLGTDNEQFF
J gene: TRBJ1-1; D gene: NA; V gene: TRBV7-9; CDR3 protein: CASSPSGGRKAFF
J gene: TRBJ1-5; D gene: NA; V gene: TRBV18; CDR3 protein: CASSPAGTDSNQPQHF
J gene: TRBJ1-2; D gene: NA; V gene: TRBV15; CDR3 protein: CATSRGGENYGYTF
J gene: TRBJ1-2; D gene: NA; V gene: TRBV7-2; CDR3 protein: CASSSGAFGGGYTF
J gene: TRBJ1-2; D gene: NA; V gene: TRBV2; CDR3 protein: CASSGDVSYGYTF
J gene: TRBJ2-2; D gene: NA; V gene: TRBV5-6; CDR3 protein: CASSLGGTNTGELFF
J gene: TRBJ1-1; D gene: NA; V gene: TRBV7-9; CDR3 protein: CASSEMNTEAFF
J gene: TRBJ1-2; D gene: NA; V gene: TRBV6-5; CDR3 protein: CASRQGGFNYGYTF
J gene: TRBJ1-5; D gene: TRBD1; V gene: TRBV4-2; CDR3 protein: CASSQGDRGSNQPQHF
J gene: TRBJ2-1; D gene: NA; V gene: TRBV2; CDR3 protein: CASREGRTGFNEQFF